This TCR beta chain originates from a study of shared clonotypes between healthy human individuals. Deep was the level at which the assay was run. The authors loaded about 200 ng DNA, roughly 33,000 T cell genomes, into sorted-subset replicate PCRs. As originally analysed: ImmunoSEQ junction-only sequences lacked quality scores, so their filtering differed. The protocol was immunoSEQ multiplex PCR, while the TCRdb copy is restricted to in-frame clones and leaves out a portion. Clone size and V and J calls were adopted from that table, with D and trimming inferred from the DNA. The sample lists roughly 2.5 million clones, approximately 90% seen once, with roughly 0.15% in the top ten. The CDR3 length is 16 residues. Germline V lookup: CDR1 MDHEN, CDR2 SYDVKM. Trimming took 1 base from V and 1 from J, leaving 10 bases between them. The sample holds one count of this clone.

This chain joins TRBV28 and TRBJ2-2, with D unclear. Specimen: naive CD4+ T cells sorted from blood. Described subset: CD45RA+ positively selected. The receptor's source is a man aged 18 to 35 in good health. The CDR3 nucleotides read TGTGCCAGCAGTTTATTCTGGGAAAAGAACACCGGGGAGCTGTTTTTT. The encoded protein is CASSLFWEKNTGELFF.